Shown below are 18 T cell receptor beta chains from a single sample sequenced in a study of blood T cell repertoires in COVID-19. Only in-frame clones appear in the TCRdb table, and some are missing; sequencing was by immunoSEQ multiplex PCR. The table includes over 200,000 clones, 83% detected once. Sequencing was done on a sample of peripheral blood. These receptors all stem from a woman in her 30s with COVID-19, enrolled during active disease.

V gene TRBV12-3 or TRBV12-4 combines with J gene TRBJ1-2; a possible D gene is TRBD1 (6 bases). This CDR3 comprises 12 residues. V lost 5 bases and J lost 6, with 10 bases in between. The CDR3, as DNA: TGTGCCAGCAGTCTAGACAGGCATGGCTACACCTTC. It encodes CASSLDRHGYTF.

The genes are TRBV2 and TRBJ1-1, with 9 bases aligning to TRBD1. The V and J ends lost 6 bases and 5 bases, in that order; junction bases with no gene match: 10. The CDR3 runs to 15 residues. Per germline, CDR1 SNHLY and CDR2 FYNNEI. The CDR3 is CASRFITGGETEAFF. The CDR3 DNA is TGTGCCAGCAGGTTTATTACAGGGGGCGAAACTGAAGCTTTCTTT.

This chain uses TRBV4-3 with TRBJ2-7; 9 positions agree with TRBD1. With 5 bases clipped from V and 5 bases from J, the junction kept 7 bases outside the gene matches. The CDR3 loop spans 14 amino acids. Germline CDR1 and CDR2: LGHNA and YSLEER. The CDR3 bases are TGCGCCAGCAGCTTAGGGACAGGGAACAACGAGCAGTACTTC. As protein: CASSLGTGNNEQYF.

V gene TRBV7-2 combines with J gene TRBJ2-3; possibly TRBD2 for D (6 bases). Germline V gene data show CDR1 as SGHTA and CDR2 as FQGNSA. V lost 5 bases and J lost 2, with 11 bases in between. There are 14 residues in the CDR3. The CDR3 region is CASSGTSTTDTQYF. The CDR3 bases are TGTGCCAGCAGCGGGACTTCTACCACAGATACGCAGTATTTT.

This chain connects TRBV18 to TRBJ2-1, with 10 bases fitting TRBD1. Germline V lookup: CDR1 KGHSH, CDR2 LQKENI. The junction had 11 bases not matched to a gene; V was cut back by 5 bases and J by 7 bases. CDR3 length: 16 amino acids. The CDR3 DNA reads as TGTGCCAGCTCAACGTTCCCGGGACAGGGGATAAATGAGCAGTTCTTC. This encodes CASSTFPGQGINEQFF.

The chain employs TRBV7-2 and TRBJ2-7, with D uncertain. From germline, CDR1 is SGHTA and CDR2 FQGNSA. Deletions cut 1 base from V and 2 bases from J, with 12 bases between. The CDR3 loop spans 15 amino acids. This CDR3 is CASSLGALGTYEQYF. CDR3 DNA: TGTGCCAGCAGCTTAGGGGCTCTGGGCACCTACGAGCAGTACTTC.

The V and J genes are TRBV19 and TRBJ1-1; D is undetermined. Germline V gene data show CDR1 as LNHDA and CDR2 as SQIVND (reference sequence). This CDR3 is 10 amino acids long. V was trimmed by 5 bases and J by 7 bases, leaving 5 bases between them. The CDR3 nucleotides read TGTGCCAGTAGTCGAGGTGAAGCTTTCTTT. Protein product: CASSRGEAFF.

The CDR3 sequence is CASRSDWANTGELFF. The CDR3 region has the DNA TGTGCCAGCAGATCGGACTGGGCCAACACCGGGGAGCTGTTTTTT. The V and J genes are TRBV5-8 and TRBJ2-2, with a tentative D call TRBD2 (5 bases). The germline V and J ends were trimmed by 5 bases and 2 bases, with 13 bases remaining between them. This CDR3 is 15 amino acids long. Germline V lookup: CDR1 SGHTS, CDR2 YDEGEE.

The CDR3 bases are TGTGCCAGCAGCCCGACAGGGGGCACTGAAGCTTTCTTT. This sequence encodes CASSPTGGTEAFF. This chain links TRBV7-3 with TRBJ1-1; 9 bases match TRBD1. The trim removed 5 bases at V and 4 bases at J, leaving 2 bases unmatched. The CDR3 has 13 residues. Germline V gene lookup returns CDR1 SGHTA and CDR2 FQGTGA.

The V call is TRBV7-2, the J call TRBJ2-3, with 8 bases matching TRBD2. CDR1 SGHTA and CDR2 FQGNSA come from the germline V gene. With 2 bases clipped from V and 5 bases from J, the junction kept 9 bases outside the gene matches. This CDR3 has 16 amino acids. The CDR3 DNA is TGTGCCAGCAGCTTATTGGTAGCGGGGAAGGGAGATACGCAGTATTTT. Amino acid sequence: CASSLLVAGKGDTQYF.

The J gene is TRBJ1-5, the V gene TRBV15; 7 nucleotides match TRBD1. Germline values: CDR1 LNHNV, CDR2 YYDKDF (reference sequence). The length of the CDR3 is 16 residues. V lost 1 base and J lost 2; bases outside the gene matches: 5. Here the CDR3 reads CATSRATGQGNQPQHF. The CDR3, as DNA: TGTGCCACCAGCAGAGCTACTGGACAGGGCAATCAGCCCCAGCATTTT.

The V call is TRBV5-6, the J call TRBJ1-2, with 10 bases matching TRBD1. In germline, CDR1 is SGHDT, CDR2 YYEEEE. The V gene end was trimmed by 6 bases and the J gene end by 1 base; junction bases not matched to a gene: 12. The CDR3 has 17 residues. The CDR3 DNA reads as TGTGCCAGCATCAACTGGGGGGACAGGGGCTATAACTATGGCTACACCTTC. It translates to CASINWGDRGYNYGYTF.

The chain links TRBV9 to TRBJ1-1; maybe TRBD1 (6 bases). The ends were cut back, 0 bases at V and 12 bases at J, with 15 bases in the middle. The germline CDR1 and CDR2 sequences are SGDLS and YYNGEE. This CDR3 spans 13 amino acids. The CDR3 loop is CASSVDRWDIPFF. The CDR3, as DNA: TGTGCCAGCAGCGTAGATCGGTGGGACATACCTTTCTTT.

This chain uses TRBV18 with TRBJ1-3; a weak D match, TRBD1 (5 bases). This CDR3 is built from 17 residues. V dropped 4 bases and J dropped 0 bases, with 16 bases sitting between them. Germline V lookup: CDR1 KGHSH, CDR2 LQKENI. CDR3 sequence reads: CASSLSWTPRSGNTIYF. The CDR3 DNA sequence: TGTGCCAGCTCACTAAGCTGGACACCCCGCTCTGGAAACACCATATATTTT.

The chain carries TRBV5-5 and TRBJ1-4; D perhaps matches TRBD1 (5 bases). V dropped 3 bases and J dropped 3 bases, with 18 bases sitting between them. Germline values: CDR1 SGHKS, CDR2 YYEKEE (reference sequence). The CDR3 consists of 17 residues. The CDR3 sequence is CASSSTPTREANEKLFF. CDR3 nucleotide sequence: TGTGCCAGCAGCTCAACCCCTACCAGGGAAGCTAATGAAAAACTGTTTTTT.

The CDR3 coding sequence is TGCGCCAGCAGCCAAGGGTACGGCCAACGGGACACTGAAGCTTTCTTT. Translated, it gives CASSQGYGQRDTEAFF. V and J are TRBV4-1 and TRBJ1-1; D remains ambiguous. The CDR3 extends over 16 amino acids. Trimming removed 1 base from V and 3 bases from J, with 15 bases in between. Germline V gene data show CDR1 as MGHRA and CDR2 as YSYEKL.

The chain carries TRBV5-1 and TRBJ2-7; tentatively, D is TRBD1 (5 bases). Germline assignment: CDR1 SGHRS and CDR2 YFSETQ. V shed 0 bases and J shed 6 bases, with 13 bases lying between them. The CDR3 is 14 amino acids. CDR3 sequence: CASSLAQGSSEQYF. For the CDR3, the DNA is TGCGCCAGCAGCTTGGCGCAGGGATCTAGCGAGCAGTACTTC.

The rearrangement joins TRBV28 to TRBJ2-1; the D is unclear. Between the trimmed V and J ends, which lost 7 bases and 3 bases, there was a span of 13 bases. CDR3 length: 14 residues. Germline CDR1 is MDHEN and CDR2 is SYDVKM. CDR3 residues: CASKSGSDYNEQFF. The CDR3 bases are TGTGCCAGCAAGTCTGGAAGCGACTACAATGAGCAGTTCTTC.